These T cell receptor beta chains were read from a single sample in a study of blood T cell repertoires in COVID-19. Sequencing was performed with immunoSEQ multiplex PCR; in TCRdb, only in-frame clones are kept and a portion is missing. The sample yields 95,000 to 150,000 clones, 84% seen once. What was sequenced was PBMCs or T cells enriched from blood (not recorded which). The receptors were sampled from a woman aged 25 to 39 who had recovered from COVID-19. The CDR3 runs from the conserved cysteine through the conserved F or W. The D gene is left open where the match is weak. Expanded clones are given a class, and other clones once, few, many or no size at all.

v_call	d_call	clone_size	j_call	cdr3_aa	cdr3_nt
TRBV19	TRBD2	.	TRBJ2-1	CASREGGSYNEQFF	TGTGCCAGTAGAGAAGGCGGGAGTTACAATGAGCAGTTCTTC
TRBV5-4	TRBD1	.	TRBJ1-6	CASSLGTGPPGNSPLHF	TGTGCCAGCAGCTTGGGGACAGGCCCCCCCGGCAATTCACCCCTCCACTTT
TRBV28	.	.	TRBJ1-2	CASSFQVTGSGYTF	TGTGCCAGCAGTTTTCAAGTGACAGGTAGTGGCTACACCTTC
TRBV9	.	.	TRBJ2-3	CASSVLELGTQYF	TGTGCCAGCAGCGTTCTAGAGCTAGGTACGCAGTATTTT
TRBV5-8	.	.	TRBJ1-5	CASSLFFNQPQHF	TGTGCCAGCAGCTTATTCTTTAATCAGCCCCAGCATTTT
TRBV9	.	.	TRBJ2-3	CASSPREGSTDTQYF	TGTGCCAGCAGCCCTCGTGAGGGAAGCACAGATACGCAGTATTTT
TRBV11-3	TRBD2	.	TRBJ2-3	CASSLRTSGGSTDTQYF	TGTGCCAGCAGCCTACGGACTAGCGGGGGGAGCACAGATACGCAGTATTTT
TRBV19	TRBD1	.	TRBJ2-7	CASSTRQGEQYF	TGTGCCAGTAGTACCCGACAGGGCGAGCAGTACTTC
TRBV19	TRBD2	.	TRBJ2-1	CASSIQLAVYNEQFF	TGTGCCAGTAGTATTCAGCTAGCGGTTTACAATGAGCAGTTCTTC
TRBV29-1	.	.	TRBJ1-2	CSATLRDRTRYGYTF	TGCAGCGCAACCCTCCGAGACCGAACTAGGTATGGCTACACCTTC
TRBV4-3	TRBD2	.	TRBJ2-7	CASSQGLAGGLPYEQYF	TGCGCCAGCAGCCAGGGACTAGCGGGAGGACTTCCTTACGAGCAGTACTTC
TRBV5-1	TRBD1	.	TRBJ2-1	CASSTGTGWFNEQFF	TGCGCCAGCAGCACCGGGACAGGGTGGTTCAATGAGCAGTTCTTC
TRBV28	.	.	TRBJ1-2	CASSLTLGQVYGYTF	TGTGCCAGCAGCCTTACACTGGGCCAGGTCTATGGCTACACCTTC
TRBV2	.	.	TRBJ1-5	CASSPSGSPQHF	TGTGCCAGCAGCCCCTCGGGGTCCCCCCAGCATTTT
TRBV7-9	.	once	TRBJ1-2	CASSLADSQTF	TGTGCCAGCAGCTTAGCGGATAGCCAAACCTTC
TRBV18	TRBD2	.	TRBJ2-1	CATRRVAGLAEYNEQFF	TGTGCCACTCGTCGGGTAGCGGGACTAGCGGAGTACAATGAGCAGTTCTTC
TRBV18	TRBD2	.	TRBJ2-1	CASSPKAGGTYNEQFF	TGTGCCAGCTCACCCAAAGCGGGAGGGACCTACAATGAGCAGTTCTTC
TRBV6-2/TRBV6-3	TRBD1	.	TRBJ1-1	CASRPPNRDRGLEAFF	TGTGCCAGCAGGCCTCCCAACCGGGACAGGGGGCTTGAAGCTTTCTTT
TRBV6-5	TRBD2	.	TRBJ2-1	CALERKTGGNEQFF	TGTGCCCTCGAACGGAAAACGGGGGGGAATGAGCAGTTCTTC
TRBV6-6	.	.	TRBJ1-6	CASSRRENNSPLHF	TGTGCCAGCAGCCGCAGGGAAAATAATTCACCCCTCCACTTT
TRBV7-3	TRBD2	.	TRBJ2-1	CASSLRLAGGNEQFF	TGTGCCAGCAGCTTAAGGCTAGCGGGAGGCAATGAGCAGTTCTTC
TRBV30	TRBD2	.	TRBJ2-7	CAWRAGLTGYEQYF	TGTGCCTGGAGGGCGGGACTAACCGGCTACGAGCAGTACTTC
TRBV10-2	.	.	TRBJ2-1	CASTVADLYNEQFF	TGCGCCAGCACTGTAGCCGACCTCTACAATGAGCAGTTCTTC
TRBV3-1/TRBV3-2	TRBD1	.	TRBJ1-6	CASSPLQGPGDSPLHF	TGTGCCAGCAGCCCCTTACAGGGGCCCGGAGATTCACCCCTCCACTTT
TRBV5-1	TRBD2	.	TRBJ2-1	CASSSPGLAANEQFF	TGCGCCAGCAGCTCTCCGGGACTAGCGGCCAATGAGCAGTTCTTC
TRBV6-6	.	.	TRBJ1-5	CASSHDSPTRNQPQHF	TGTGCCAGCAGTCACGACAGCCCCACCCGCAATCAGCCCCAGCATTTT
TRBV5-6	TRBD1	.	TRBJ2-7	CASSLAGTGERAQYF	TGTGCCAGCAGCTTGGCCGGGACAGGGGAACGGGCACAGTACTTC
TRBV15	TRBD1	.	TRBJ1-5	CATSRDMGTVNQPQHF	TGTGCCACCAGCAGAGATATGGGGACAGTAAATCAGCCCCAGCATTTT
TRBV6-6	TRBD1	.	TRBJ1-1	CASSYTPTGRTEAFF	TGTGCCAGCAGTTACACCCCGACAGGGCGCACTGAAGCTTTCTTT
TRBV7-8	.	.	TRBJ2-7	CASSLGSTSSYEQYF	TGTGCCAGCAGCTTGGGGAGCACTTCCTCCTACGAGCAGTACTTC
TRBV7-9	TRBD1	.	TRBJ1-3	CASSSGQGASGNTIYF	TGTGCCAGCAGCTCGGGACAGGGGGCTTCTGGAAACACCATATATTTT
TRBV6-5	.	.	TRBJ2-4	CASSSGDKNIQYF	TGTGCCAGCAGTTCAGGTGACAAAAACATTCAGTACTTC
TRBV5-1	TRBD2	.	TRBJ2-2	CASAPSGSNTGELFF	TGCGCCAGCGCCCCTAGCGGGAGCAACACCGGGGAGCTGTTTTTT
TRBV7-2	.	.	TRBJ1-3	CASSLRREGNTIYF	TGTGCCAGCAGCTTACGGAGGGAAGGGAACACCATATATTTT
TRBV4-1	.	.	TRBJ1-3	CASSQTERTGNTIYF	TGCGCCAGCAGTCAGACAGAAAGGACTGGAAACACCATATATTTT
TRBV4-3	.	.	TRBJ1-1	CASSQDIPLRAFF	TGCGCCAGCAGCCAAGATATACCTTTGCGGGCTTTCTTT
TRBV11-3	.	few	TRBJ2-3	CASSFSRASDTQYF	TGTGCCAGCAGCTTTTCTCGAGCATCGGATACGCAGTATTTT
TRBV9	.	.	TRBJ2-2	CASSAGFTGELFF	TGTGCCAGCAGCGCGGGATTCACCGGGGAGCTGTTTTTT
TRBV10-3	TRBD1	.	TRBJ1-4	CAISEGTGVLEKLFF	TGTGCCATCAGTGAGGGGACAGGGGTTCTCGAAAAACTGTTTTTT
TRBV2	.	.	TRBJ1-4	CASNYRFATNEKLFF	TGTGCCAGCAACTACCGATTCGCAACTAATGAAAAACTGTTTTTT
TRBV6-2/TRBV6-3	.	.	TRBJ2-1	CASSSTGKRGQFF	TGTGCCAGCAGTTCTACAGGGAAGCGGGGGCAGTTCTTC
TRBV27	TRBD1	.	TRBJ1-1	CASSLYGQGARDTEAFF	TGTGCCAGCAGTTTATATGGGCAGGGGGCGAGGGACACTGAAGCTTTCTTT
TRBV5-5	TRBD1	.	TRBJ2-1	CASSLVGTGRYNEQFF	TGTGCCAGCAGCTTGGTGGGGACAGGGAGGTACAATGAGCAGTTCTTC
TRBV7-2	.	.	TRBJ2-7	CASSFSQGSYEQYF	TGTGCCAGCAGCTTCTCGCAGGGGTCCTACGAGCAGTACTTC
TRBV7-8	.	.	TRBJ1-2	CASSLARIVNYGYTF	TGTGCCAGCAGCTTAGCGCGGATTGTGAACTATGGCTACACCTTC
TRBV7-6	TRBD2	.	TRBJ2-1	CASSLPHLAGGANNEQFF	TGTGCCAGCAGCTTACCCCATTTAGCGGGAGGGGCTAACAATGAGCAGTTCTTC
TRBV9	.	few	TRBJ1-1	CASSSSYRNTEAFF	TGTGCCAGCAGCTCCAGTTACCGGAACACTGAAGCTTTCTTT
TRBV28	TRBD1	.	TRBJ2-1	CASSVRDSSYNEQFF	TGTGCCAGCAGTGTACGGGACAGTAGCTACAATGAGCAGTTCTTC
TRBV7-2	.	.	TRBJ1-5	CASSSPGGNQPQHF	TGTGCCAGCAGTTCCCCTGGCGGGAATCAGCCCCAGCATTTT